A single TCR beta chain is shown here with its context. Germline V gene lookup returns CDR1 SGHRS and CDR2 YFSETQ. The V segment lost 4 bases and the J segment 0 bases; nucleotides outside the gene matches: 9. The CDR3 loop spans 17 amino acids. The data belong to a study of shared T cell receptors in the human thymus. The data were produced by immunoSEQ multiplex PCR, yet TCRdb's version contains in-frame clones alone and is incomplete. The table has roughly 500,000 clones, approximately 78% seen once. The same sample was also used in a study of human thymus T cells. Turning to that study: Surgeons resected thymus tissue during corrective heart surgery. Both thymic and peripheral blood repertoires showed apparently biased V and J usage.

The origin of this receptor is a boy under two years old with a congenital heart defect. Sequenced sample: thymocytes. The V call is TRBV5-1, the J call TRBJ2-7; 11 bases agree with TRBD2. CDR3 loop: CASSTDLAGGSSYEQYF. The CDR3, as DNA: TGCGCCAGCAGCACCGACCTAGCGGGGGGATCCTCCTACGAGCAGTACTTC.